The clone carrying this T cell receptor (beta chain) has ten or more counts. Its matching antigen is unknown. The CDR3 is 15 amino acids. Looked up from germline, CDR1 is MNHNS and CDR2 is SASEGT. V was cut by 5 bases and J by 5 bases, with 16 bases left in between. This sample is drawn from a study of T cells in Graves' hyperthyroidism and ophthalmopathy. The overall study: Blood was drawn when the patient was first diagnosed and still untreated.

RNA transcripts yielded amplified TCR beta CDR3 regions. A set of HTBI primers served as the primers for a first-round RT-PCR of the TCR CDR3. TCRdb re-derived calls from the multiplex PCR reads in MiXCR, one entry per CDR3 protein. The sample includes a few hundred thousand distinct CDR3 sequences, about 20% of them seen just once. Study-level findings and limits: Patients with ophthalmopathy were separated from those with stable hyperthyroidism by a 13 V-J model. Appearing also in blood were most of the thyroid clonotypes expanded above 0.001.

The source material was blood. The chain employs TRBV6-1 and TRBJ1-5, with a possible D match to TRBD1 (6 bases). The origin of this receptor is a woman between 50 and 59 years old with Graves' hyperthyroidism. The DNA of the CDR3 is TGTGCCAGCAGTCTGAGGACAGAAAACTATCAGCCCCAGCATTTT. This sequence encodes CASSLRTENYQPQHF.